This T cell receptor beta chain was captured by sequencing in a study of cytomegalovirus exposure and HLA in healthy donors. Study outcomes and limitations: Later on, analysis showed that most CMV-associated TCR beta chains appeared to be HLA-restricted. In a later analysis, a missense DCLRE1C variant was linked to TCR beta V- and J-gene trimming. Later examination showed HLA-associated TCR beta chains had greater clonal expansion than equally common others.

A multiplex PCR was run with 60 Vbeta primers and 13 Jbeta primers. Sequencing used immunoSEQ multiplex PCR; TCRdb keeps in-frame clones, though not all of them. The sample carries about 140,000 clones, over 65% recorded once. In regard to this clone: Its antigen is as yet unknown.

The V gene lost 0 bases and the J gene lost 6 bases, with 13 bases spanning the gap. The germline V gene has CDR1 LNHNV and CDR2 YYDKDF (reference sequence). This CDR3 spans 15 amino acids. This clonotype originated in a male donor in good health and CMV-seronegative. The V call is TRBV15, the J call TRBJ2-3; perhaps TRBD1 as D (6 bases). Sequenced input: PBMCs. CDR3 sequence: CATSRDPQGSDTQYF. The CDR3 nucleotides read TGTGCCACCAGCAGAGATCCACAGGGTTCGGATACGCAGTATTTT.